This T cell receptor beta chain was captured by sequencing in a study of early T cells in non-severe SARS-CoV-2 infection. On the study more broadly: The chains were unpaired, and the sequenced material was bulk RNA from unsorted whole blood. Regarding the study as a whole: Anti-spike CD8 specificities were favored by VDJdb matching, whose results missed private and CD4 specificities.

Unique molecular identifiers were affixed to single, distinct cDNA molecules. TCRdb reanalysed the 5' RACE reads using MiXCR and keeps one entry per CDR3 protein. This table holds tens of thousands of distinct CDR3 sequences, 20% to 25% found once. This CDR3 region has 17 residues. Looked up from germline, CDR1 is SGHNT and CDR2 is YENEEA. The J segment lost 4 bases and the V segment lost 6 bases, leaving 12 bases of the junction unmatched. Regarding this clonotype: Its specificity is not known.

The sequence derives from an adult who was a healthcare worker with PCR-confirmed SARS-CoV-2 infection or an uninfected control (not recorded which). The chain has TRBV11-3 and TRBJ2-5; 12 nucleotides line up with TRBD2. The sample in question was whole blood, obtained at baseline. The CDR3 sequence is CASSPGLAGSLTETQYF. Written as DNA, the CDR3 is TGTGCCAGCAGTCCAGGACTAGCGGGGAGTCTAACAGAGACCCAGTACTTC.